This T cell receptor beta chain originates from a study of T cells in Graves' hyperthyroidism and ophthalmopathy. Study-level results: Expanded thyroid clonotypes (above 0.001) were mostly also found in blood.

Authors of the study amplified TCR beta CDR3 regions from RNA transcripts. During a first-round RT-PCR of the TCR CDR3, the HTBI primer set was used. TCRdb re-called the multiplex PCR reads with MiXCR, one entry per CDR3 protein. The profile shows about 500,000 distinct CDR3 sequences, 15% to 20% of them singletons. The CDR3 spans 15 residues. Per germline, CDR1 MDHEN and CDR2 SYDVKM. The PBMCs had their origin in 7.5 to 10 ml of fresh peripheral blood. Comment on this clonotype: Its specificity is unknown.

The V gene is TRBV28, the J gene TRBJ2-1; the D is unclear. The source material was blood. This TCR derives from a woman in her 30s with Graves' ophthalmopathy. The CDR3 DNA follows: TGTGTCGGACGTGCCAACCCACTTCCCTACAATGAGCAGTTCTTC. This codes for CVGRANPLPYNEQFF.